These 16 T cell receptor beta chains were all obtained from the same sample, sequenced in a study of control samples from healthy donors and cancer patients (dated by TCRdb to the early 2020s). Library preparation was by the immunoSEQ multiplex PCR assay. TCRdb limited this immuneACCESS table to in-frame rearrangements with V and J called. A share of clones is missing; checked studies link under half to unresolved V genes, and the rest is unexplained. This sample has 120,000 or so clones in its table, and 87% of those were observed once. The top ten clonotypes cover over 2.5% of the sample. Material for sequencing was blood. All receptors come from a man aged 55 to 69 in good health.

The V gene is TRBV28, the J gene TRBJ2-7, with D possibly being TRBD2 (6 bases). The CDR3 is 11 amino acids. The germline V and J ends were trimmed by 10 bases and 2 bases, with 9 bases remaining between them. In germline, CDR1 is MDHEN, CDR2 SYDVKM. The CDR3 sequence is CAIGGTYEQYF. In DNA, the CDR3 is TGTGCCATCGGGGGTACCTACGAGCAGTACTTC.

The rearrangement links TRBV27 to TRBJ2-1; 7 bases are shared with TRBD2. The J segment lost 4 bases and the V segment lost 0 bases, leaving 6 bases of the junction unmatched. Germline V gene sequence: CDR1 MNHEY, CDR2 SMNVEV (reference sequence). The CDR3 has 16 residues. The CDR3 nucleotides are TGTGCCAGCAGTTTATCGGTCGAGCGGGGTTACAATGAGCAGTTCTTC. The encoded protein is CASSLSVERGYNEQFF.

The rearrangement joins TRBV19 to TRBJ1-5; 7 nucleotides match TRBD1. The CDR3 consists of 15 residues. The V and J ends lost 3 bases and 3 bases, in that order; junction bases with no gene match: 5. Germline assignment: CDR1 LNHDA and CDR2 SQIVND (reference sequence). The CDR3 coding sequence is TGTGCCAGTAGTATCGGACAGGACTTCAATCAGCCCCAGCATTTT. This codes for CASSIGQDFNQPQHF. The full variable domain, its missing parts supplied by reference TRBV19 and TRBJ1-5, is DGGITQSPKYLFRKEGQNVTLSCEQNLNHDAMYWYRQDPGQGLRLIYYSQIVNDFQKGDIAEGYSVSREKKESFPLTVTSAQKNPTAFYLCASSIGQDFNQPQHFGDGTRLSIL.

V gene TRBV24-1 combines with J gene TRBJ1-5; D is ambiguous. CDR1 is KGHDR, CDR2 SFDVKD, per germline. CDR3 length: 12 amino acids. The V end was cut by 7 bases, the J end by 3 bases, with 6 bases between. The CDR3 reads CATSRNNQPQHF. DNA for the CDR3: TGTGCCACCAGCCGAAACAATCAGCCCCAGCATTTT.

A single count supports this clone. The chain uses TRBV6-5 and TRBJ2-7; the D gene is possibly TRBD2 (5 bases). The CDR3 length is 15 residues. Trimming cost V 7 bases and J 2 bases, with 18 bases left between them. The germline V gene encodes CDR1 MNHEY and CDR2 SVGAGI. The CDR3 protein is CASTVEGGTTYEQYF. In DNA, the CDR3 is TGTGCCAGCACGGTTGAGGGTGGAACAACCTACGAGCAGTACTTC.

This chain connects TRBV3-1 (or the pseudogene TRBV3-2) to TRBJ2-3; possible D gene TRBD2, 5 bases. Germline V CDR1 and CDR2: LGHDT, YNNKEL (reference sequence). Trimming pared 7 bases from V and 1 base from J, leaving 12 bases between. The CDR3 extends over 14 amino acids. The chain's CDR3 is CASTPGSGTDTQYF. CDR3 in DNA: TGTGCCAGCACCCCCGGTAGCGGCACAGATACGCAGTATTTT.

The chain uses TRBV27 and TRBJ1-2; 7 bases are a match to TRBD1. Germline lookup yields CDR1 MNHEY and CDR2 SMNVEV (reference sequence). Losses at the gene ends were 5 bases for V and 1 base for J; bases not matched to a gene: 4. The CDR3 sequence is 14 residues long. The chain's CDR3 is CASSRGQFNYGYTF. The CDR3 DNA follows: TGTGCCAGCAGTCGGGGACAGTTTAACTATGGCTACACCTTC.

The rearrangement uses TRBV28 and TRBJ2-2, with 8 bases lining up with TRBD1. CDR3 length: 17 amino acids. Trimming took 3 bases from V and 5 from J; bases not matched to a gene: 11. Germline V gives CDR1 MDHEN, CDR2 SYDVKM. As DNA, the CDR3 is TGTGCCAGCAGTTTGGGGTGGGGACAGGCGGAAACCGGGGAGCTGTTTTTT. This translates into CASSLGWGQAETGELFF.

The V call is TRBV28, the J call TRBJ1-6; TRBD1 aligns across 7 bases. CDR1 is MDHEN and CDR2 is SYDVKM in the germline V gene. J gave up 14 bases and V 4 bases, and 11 bases lay outside the gene matches. The CDR3 has 14 amino acids. The CDR3 here is CASSSNLQGLTLHF. Written as DNA, the CDR3 is TGTGCCAGCAGTTCGAACCTACAGGGGCTCACCCTCCACTTT.

The chain uses TRBV25-1 and TRBJ1-4, with D possibly matching TRBD1 (5 bases). V lost 3 bases to trimming and J lost 8 bases, with 13 bases between them. Germline values: CDR1 MGHDK, CDR2 SYGVNS. This CDR3 has 14 amino acids. CDR3 amino acids: CASSESGEEEKLFF. The DNA of the CDR3 is TGTGCCAGCAGTGAGTCGGGGGAGGAAGAAAAACTGTTTTTT.

The gene calls are TRBV7-9 and TRBJ1-1, with 7 bases matching TRBD1. The J segment lost 1 base and the V segment lost 5 bases, leaving 7 bases of the junction unmatched. The CDR3 has 15 residues. CDR1 and CDR2 from the germline V gene are SEHNR and FQNEAQ (reference sequence). The CDR3 nucleotides are TGTGCCAGCAGCCCGCAACAGGGGAGGAACACTGAAGCTTTCTTT. Translation gives CASSPQQGRNTEAFF.

The chain joins TRBV6-6 to TRBJ1-3; D uncertain. CDR1 and CDR2 (germline): MNHNY, SVGAGI (reference sequence). V was shortened by 5 bases and J by 0 bases, with 8 bases between the two germline ends. CDR3 size: 14 residues. This CDR3 is CASSARSSGNTIYF. DNA of the CDR3: TGTGCCAGCAGTGCCCGGTCCTCTGGAAACACCATATATTTT.

V and J are TRBV30 and TRBJ1-4; TRBD1 might be the D (5 bases). CDR3 length: 18 residues. Germline values: CDR1 GTSNPN, CDR2 SVGIG (reference sequence). V was trimmed by 2 bases and J by 4 bases, leaving 23 bases between them. Here the CDR3 DNA reads TGTGCCTGGAGTTCAACCCGGCCCCTCCGGGGCAGTAATGAAAAACTGTTTTTT. Amino acids: CAWSSTRPLRGSNEKLFF.

The rearrangement joins TRBV7-9 to TRBJ1-1, with D perhaps matching TRBD1 (5 bases). This CDR3 comprises 13 residues. The germline V gene has CDR1 SEHNR and CDR2 FQNEAQ (reference sequence). V shed 3 bases and J shed 5 bases, with 10 bases lying between them. CDR3 region: CASSFKGSTEAFF. In DNA form, the CDR3 reads TGTGCCAGCAGCTTCAAGGGGTCGACTGAAGCTTTCTTT.

This sequence joins TRBV28 and TRBJ1-2; D might be TRBD1 (6 bases). CDR1 is MDHEN and CDR2 is SYDVKM in the germline V gene. This CDR3 spans 14 amino acids. V was cut by 6 bases and J by 3 bases, with 14 bases left in between. The CDR3 protein is CASRDQGFYYGYTF. CDR3 sequence (DNA): TGTGCCAGCAGAGATCAGGGGTTTTACTATGGCTACACCTTC.

V usage is TRBV21-1 and J usage is TRBJ2-2; the listed D gene, TRBD1, was not tested against the DNA. TRBV21-1 counts as a pseudogene. The CDR3 has 16 amino acids. The chain's CDR3 is CASSRQGPPDTGELFF. The CDR3 region has the DNA TGTGCCAGCAGCAGACAGGGCCCACCGGACACCGGGGAGCTGTTTTTT.